One sample yielded the 8 T cell receptor beta chains listed below, sequenced in a study of T cell changes during pregnancy in multiple sclerosis. Only in-frame clones appear in the TCRdb table, and some are missing; sequencing was by immunoSEQ multiplex PCR. The sample has 80,000 to 100,000 clones, approximately 93% seen once. The input for sequencing was peripheral blood, taken after pregnancy. Source of these receptors: a female donor with multiple sclerosis, enrolled in a pregnancy study.

The chain recombines TRBV28 with TRBJ2-1, with a weak D call TRBD2 (5 bases). The V gene lost 6 bases and the J gene lost 0 bases, with 15 bases spanning the gap. Germline assignment: CDR1 MDHEN and CDR2 SYDVKM. CDR3 length: 16 amino acids. The CDR3: CASSLGVLGSYNEQFF. CDR3 bases: TGTGCCAGCAGCCTCGGGGTACTGGGCTCCTACAATGAGCAGTTCTTC.

This clone has a single count. The chain has TRBV5-1 and TRBJ1-5; 8 bases agree with TRBD1. The CDR3 runs to 15 residues. Germline-derived CDR1 and CDR2 are SGHRS and YFSETQ. The J segment lost 4 bases and the V segment lost 4 bases, leaving 7 bases of the junction unmatched. Here the CDR3 reads CASSQTTGDNQPQHF. CDR3 DNA sequence: TGCGCCAGCAGCCAGACGACAGGGGATAATCAGCCCCAGCATTTT.

This clone was counted a single time. The chain employs TRBV19 and TRBJ2-5, with a tentative D call TRBD1 (5 bases). Trimming took off 8 bases at V and 1 base at J, with 20 bases between the two ends. There are 16 residues in the CDR3. The germline CDR1 and CDR2 sequences are LNHDA and SQIVND (reference sequence). The CDR3 coding sequence is TGTGCCAGTGGTCCCACACCGACAGTAGGCCAAGAGACCCAGTACTTC. Its translation is CASGPTPTVGQETQYF.

This clone was found once. The CDR3 DNA is TGTGCCAGCAGTTACTCGATCAAGACAGGCCCCAATGGGGAGACCCAGTACTTC. This gives the protein CASSYSIKTGPNGETQYF. This chain uses TRBV6-7 with TRBJ2-5; D is perhaps TRBD1 (6 bases). TRBV6-7 is reported as an ORF; its role is uncertain. V lost 0 bases and J lost 5, with 22 bases in between. The CDR3 runs to 18 residues.

This chain links TRBV11-3 with TRBJ2-1; 8 nucleotides line up with TRBD2. The CDR3 consists of 15 residues. Germline V CDR1 and CDR2: SGHNT, YENEEA. J lost 6 bases, V lost 3 bases, and 7 bases had no gene match. DNA for the CDR3: TGTGCCAGCAGCTTGGAAGCGGGAGATGGCAATGAGCAGTTCTTC. Protein sequence: CASSLEAGDGNEQFF.

This clone came up once. The chain has TRBV6-4 and TRBJ2-1, with 9 bases identical to TRBD2. The CDR3 extends over 14 amino acids. V gave up 4 bases and J gave up 9 bases; unmatched junction bases: 7. Germline V gene lookup returns CDR1 MRHNA and CDR2 SNTAGT. CDR3 DNA sequence: TGTGCCAGCAGTGTTGGCGGGAGGGTGAGTGAGCAGTTCTTC. This gives the protein CASSVGGRVSEQFF.

The genes are TRBV30 and TRBJ2-3; unclear D gene. This CDR3 is built from 13 residues. V lost 4 bases to trimming and J lost 1 base, with 9 bases between them. Germline V gene data show CDR1 as GTSNPN and CDR2 as SVGIG (reference sequence). The CDR3 here is CAWTARGTDTQYF. For the CDR3, the DNA is TGTGCCTGGACGGCACGGGGCACAGATACGCAGTATTTT.

V and J are TRBV29-1 and TRBJ1-1, with D possibly TRBD1 on 5 matching bases. The CDR3 covers 12 residues. V was shortened by 4 bases and J by 0 bases, with 6 bases between the two germline ends. Germline CDR1 and CDR2: SQVTM and ANQGSEA. The CDR3 coding sequence is TGCAGCGTTGGACAGATGAACACTGAAGCTTTCTTT. This gives the protein CSVGQMNTEAFF.